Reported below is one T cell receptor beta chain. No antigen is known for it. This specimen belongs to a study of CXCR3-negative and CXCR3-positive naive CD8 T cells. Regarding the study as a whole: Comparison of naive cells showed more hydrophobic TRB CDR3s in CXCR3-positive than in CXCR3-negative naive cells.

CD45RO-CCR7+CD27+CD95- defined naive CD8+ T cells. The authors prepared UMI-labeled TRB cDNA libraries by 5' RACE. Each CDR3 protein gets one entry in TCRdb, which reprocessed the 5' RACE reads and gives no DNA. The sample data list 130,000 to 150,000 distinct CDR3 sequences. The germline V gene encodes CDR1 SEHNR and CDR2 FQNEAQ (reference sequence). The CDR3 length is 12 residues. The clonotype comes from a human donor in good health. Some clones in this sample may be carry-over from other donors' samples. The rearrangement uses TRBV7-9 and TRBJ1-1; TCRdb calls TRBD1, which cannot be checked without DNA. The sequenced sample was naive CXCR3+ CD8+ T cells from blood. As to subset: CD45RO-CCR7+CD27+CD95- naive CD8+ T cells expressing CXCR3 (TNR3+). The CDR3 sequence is CASRGDLGEAFF.